What follows are 4 T cell receptor beta chains derived from one specimen sequenced in a study of long-term antiretroviral therapy in people with HIV. They ran version v3.0 of the immunoSEQ assay at survey level. Repertoires were generated with immunoSEQ multiplex PCR, while TCRdb's copy carries only in-frame clones and drops some. The sample has tens of thousands of clones; about 88% are singletons. The specimen comprised unsorted PBMCs, sampled 2 years after starting antiretroviral therapy. The receptors derive from a man in his forties or fifties with HIV.

This clone has a handful of counts. The chain's CDR3 is CASSLYGRGGPVNEQFF. CDR3 sequence (DNA): TGTGCCAGCAGCTTATACGGGCGGGGGGGCCCTGTGAATGAGCAGTTCTTC. This chain links TRBV7-3 with TRBJ2-1; TRBD2 matches at 9 bases. CDR1 is SGHTA and CDR2 is FQGTGA in the germline V gene. The CDR3 length is 17 residues. Unmatched junction bases numbered 12, after V lost 2 bases and J lost 7 bases. Full variable domain (outside the CDR3, taken from reference TRBV7-3 and TRBJ2-1): GAGVSQTPSNKVTEKGKYVELRCDPISGHTALYWYRQSLGQGPEFLIYFQGTGAADDSGLPNDRFFAVRPEGSVSTLKIQRTERGDSAVYLCASSLYGRGGPVNEQFFGPGTRLTVL.

The chain links TRBV7-8 to TRBJ2-1; no definite D call. Trimming removed 3 bases at V and 4 bases at J, with 7 bases between. Germline-derived CDR1 and CDR2 are SGHVS and FQNEAQ. The CDR3 contains 13 residues. As DNA, the CDR3 is TGTGCCAGCAGCTTCGAACGGTACAATGAGCAGTTCTTC. Amino acid sequence: CASSFERYNEQFF.

The chain uses TRBV29-1 and TRBJ2-3; the match to TRBD1 covers 9 bases. The CDR3 consists of 15 residues. The J segment lost 2 bases and the V segment lost 3 bases, leaving 6 bases of the junction unmatched. CDR1 is SQVTM, CDR2 ANQGSEA, per germline. CDR3 sequence: CSVEGGTGSTDTQYF. CDR3 in DNA: TGCAGCGTTGAGGGCGGGACAGGGTCCACAGATACGCAGTATTTT.

The V gene is TRBV9, the J gene TRBJ2-1; 11 bases are shared with TRBD2. The CDR3 contains 15 residues. V was pared by 3 bases and J by 10 bases, with 9 bases of the junction left unmatched. Germline-derived CDR1 and CDR2 are SGDLS and YYNGEE. CDR3 loop: CASSDEGLAVSEQFF. The CDR3 DNA reads TGTGCCAGCAGCGACGAGGGACTAGCGGTATCCGAGCAGTTCTTC.